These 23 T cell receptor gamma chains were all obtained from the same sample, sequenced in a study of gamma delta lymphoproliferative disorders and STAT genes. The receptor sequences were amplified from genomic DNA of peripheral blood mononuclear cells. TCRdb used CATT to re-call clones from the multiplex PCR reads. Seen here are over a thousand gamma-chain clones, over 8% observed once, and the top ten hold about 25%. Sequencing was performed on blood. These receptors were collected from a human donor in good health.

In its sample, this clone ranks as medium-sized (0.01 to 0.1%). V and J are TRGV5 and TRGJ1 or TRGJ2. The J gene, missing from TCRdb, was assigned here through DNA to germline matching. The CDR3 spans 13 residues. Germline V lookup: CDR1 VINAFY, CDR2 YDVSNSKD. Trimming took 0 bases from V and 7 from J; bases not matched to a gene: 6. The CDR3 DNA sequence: TGTGCCACCTGGGACAGGCCTTGGTATAAGAAACTCTTT. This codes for CATWDRPWYKKLF.

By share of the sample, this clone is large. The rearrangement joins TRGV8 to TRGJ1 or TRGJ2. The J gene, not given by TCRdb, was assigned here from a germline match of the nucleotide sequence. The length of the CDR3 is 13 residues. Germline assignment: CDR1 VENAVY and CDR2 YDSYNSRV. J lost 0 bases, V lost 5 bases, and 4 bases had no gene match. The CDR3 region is CATWALNYYKKLF. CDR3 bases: TGTGCCACCTGGGCCTTGAATTATTATAAGAAACTCTTT.

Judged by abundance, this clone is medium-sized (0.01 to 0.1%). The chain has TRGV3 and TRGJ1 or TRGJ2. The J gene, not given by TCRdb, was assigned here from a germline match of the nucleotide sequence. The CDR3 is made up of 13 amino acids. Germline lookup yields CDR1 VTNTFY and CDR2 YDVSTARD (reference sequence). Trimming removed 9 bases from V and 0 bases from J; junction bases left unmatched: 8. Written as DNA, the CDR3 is TGTGCCACCGATGGCCCGAATTATTATAAGAAACTCTTT. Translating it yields CATDGPNYYKKLF.

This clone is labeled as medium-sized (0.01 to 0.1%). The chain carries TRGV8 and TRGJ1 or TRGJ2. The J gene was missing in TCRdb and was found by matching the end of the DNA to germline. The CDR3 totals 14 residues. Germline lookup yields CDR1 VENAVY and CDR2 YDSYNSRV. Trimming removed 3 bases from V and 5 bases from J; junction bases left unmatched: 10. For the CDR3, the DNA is TGTGCCACCTGGGATCCTTCTGGGGATTATAAGAAACTCTTT. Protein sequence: CATWDPSGDYKKLF.

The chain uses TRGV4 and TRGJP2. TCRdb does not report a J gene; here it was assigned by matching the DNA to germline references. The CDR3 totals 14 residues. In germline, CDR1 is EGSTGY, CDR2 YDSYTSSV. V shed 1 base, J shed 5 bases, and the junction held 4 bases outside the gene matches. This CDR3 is CATWDGRSDWIKTF. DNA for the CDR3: TGTGCCACCTGGGATGGTAGGAGTGATTGGATCAAGACGTTT.

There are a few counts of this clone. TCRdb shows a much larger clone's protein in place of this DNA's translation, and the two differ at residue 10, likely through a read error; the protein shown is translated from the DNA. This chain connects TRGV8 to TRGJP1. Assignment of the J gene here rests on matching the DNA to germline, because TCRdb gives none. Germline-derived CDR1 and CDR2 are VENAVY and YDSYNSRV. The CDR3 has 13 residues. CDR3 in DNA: TGTGCCACCTGGGATACCACTGGTTGGTCCAAGATATTT. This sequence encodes CATWDTTGWSKIF.

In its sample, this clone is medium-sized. CDR3 bases: TGTGCCACCTGGGACAACCCCACTGCTAGTAGTGATTGGATCAAGACGTTT. Protein sequence: CATWDNPTASSDWIKTF. This rearrangement joins TRGV3 to TRGJP2. The J gene, left out of TCRdb, was set here by checking the DNA against germline. The CDR3 loop spans 17 amino acids. The germline gives CDR1 VTNTFY, CDR2 YDVSTARD (reference sequence). Germline trimming cut 2 bases from V and 1 base from J; bases unmatched to any gene: 10.

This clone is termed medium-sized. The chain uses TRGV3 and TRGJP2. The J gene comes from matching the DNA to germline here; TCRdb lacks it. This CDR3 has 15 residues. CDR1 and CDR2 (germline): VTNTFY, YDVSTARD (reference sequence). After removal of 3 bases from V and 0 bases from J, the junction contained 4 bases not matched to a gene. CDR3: CATWDSNSSDWIKTF. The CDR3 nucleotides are TGTGCCACCTGGGACTCAAATAGTAGTGATTGGATCAAGACGTTT.

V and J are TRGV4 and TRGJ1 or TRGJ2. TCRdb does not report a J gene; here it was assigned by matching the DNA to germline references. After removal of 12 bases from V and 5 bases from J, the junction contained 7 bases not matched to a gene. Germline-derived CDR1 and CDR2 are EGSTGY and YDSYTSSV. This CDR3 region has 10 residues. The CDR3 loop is CALGHYKKLF. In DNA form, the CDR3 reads TGTGCCCTGGGACATTATAAGAAACTCTTT.

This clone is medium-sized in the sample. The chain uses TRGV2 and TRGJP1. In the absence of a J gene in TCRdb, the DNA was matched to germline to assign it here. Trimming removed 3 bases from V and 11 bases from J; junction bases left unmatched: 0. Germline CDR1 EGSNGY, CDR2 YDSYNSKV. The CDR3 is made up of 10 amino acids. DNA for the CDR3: TGTGCCACCTGGGACTGGTTCAAGATATTT. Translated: CATWDWFKIF.

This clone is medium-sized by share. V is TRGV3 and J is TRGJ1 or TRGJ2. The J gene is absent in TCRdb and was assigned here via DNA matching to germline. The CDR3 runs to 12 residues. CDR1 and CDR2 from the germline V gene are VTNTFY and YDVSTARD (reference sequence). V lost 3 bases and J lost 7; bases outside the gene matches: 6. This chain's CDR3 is CATWDLDYKKLF. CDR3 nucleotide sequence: TGTGCCACCTGGGACTTGGACTATAAGAAACTCTTT.

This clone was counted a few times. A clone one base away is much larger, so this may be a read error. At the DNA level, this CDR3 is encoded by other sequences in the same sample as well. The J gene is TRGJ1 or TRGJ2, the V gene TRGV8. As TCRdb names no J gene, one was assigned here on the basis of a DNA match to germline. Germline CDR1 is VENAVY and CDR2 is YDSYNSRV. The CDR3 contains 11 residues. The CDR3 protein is CATWDRPRKLF. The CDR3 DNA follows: TGTGCTACCTGGGATAGGCCAAGGAAACTCTTT.

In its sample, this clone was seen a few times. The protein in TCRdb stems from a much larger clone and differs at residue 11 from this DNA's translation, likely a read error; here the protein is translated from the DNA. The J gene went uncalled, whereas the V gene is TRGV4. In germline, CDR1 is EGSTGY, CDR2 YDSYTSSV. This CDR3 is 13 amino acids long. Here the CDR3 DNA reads TGTGCCACCTGGTTTCCTGATTATTATAAGGAACTCTTT. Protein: CATWFPDYYKELF.

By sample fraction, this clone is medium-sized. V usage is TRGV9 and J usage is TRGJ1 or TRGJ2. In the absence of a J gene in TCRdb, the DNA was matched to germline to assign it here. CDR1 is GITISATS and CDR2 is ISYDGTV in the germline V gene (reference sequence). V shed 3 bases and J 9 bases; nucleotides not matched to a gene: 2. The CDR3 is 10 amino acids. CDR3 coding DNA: TGTGCCTTGTGGGAGCTTAAGAAACTCTTT. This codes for CALWELKKLF.

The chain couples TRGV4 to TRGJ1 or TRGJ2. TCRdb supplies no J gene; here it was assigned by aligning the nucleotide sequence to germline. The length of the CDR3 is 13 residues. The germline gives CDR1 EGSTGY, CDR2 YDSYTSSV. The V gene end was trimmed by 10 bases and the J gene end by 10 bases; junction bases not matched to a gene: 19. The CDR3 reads CATCPSVLLKKLF. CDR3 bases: TGTGCCACTTGCCCCTCCGTCTTATTAAAGAAACTCTTT.

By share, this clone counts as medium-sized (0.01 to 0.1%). The CDR3 DNA follows: TGTGCCACCTGGGATACGTCTGGAATTATTTATAAGAAACTCTTT. Translating gives CATWDTSGIIYKKLF. J is TRGJ1 or TRGJ2 and V is TRGV8. TCRdb supplies no J gene; here it was assigned by aligning the nucleotide sequence to germline. Germline V gene sequence: CDR1 VENAVY, CDR2 YDSYNSRV. The ends lost 2 bases at V and 6 bases at J; junction bases unmatched: 13. CDR3 size: 15 residues.

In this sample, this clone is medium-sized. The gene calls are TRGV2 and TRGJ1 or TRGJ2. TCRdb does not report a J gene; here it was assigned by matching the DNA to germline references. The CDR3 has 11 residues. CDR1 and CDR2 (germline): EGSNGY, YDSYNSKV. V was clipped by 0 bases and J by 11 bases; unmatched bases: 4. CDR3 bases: TGTGCCACCTGGGACGGGCCCGAGAAACTCTTT. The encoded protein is CATWDGPEKLF.

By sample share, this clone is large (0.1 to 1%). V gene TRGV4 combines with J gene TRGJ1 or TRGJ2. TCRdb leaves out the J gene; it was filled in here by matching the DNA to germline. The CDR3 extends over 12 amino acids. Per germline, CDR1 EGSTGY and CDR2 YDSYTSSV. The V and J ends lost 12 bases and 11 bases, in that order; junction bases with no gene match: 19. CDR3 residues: CAPPGAAGEKLF. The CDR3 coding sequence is TGTGCCCCGCCTGGGGCCGCGGGGGAGAAACTCTTT.

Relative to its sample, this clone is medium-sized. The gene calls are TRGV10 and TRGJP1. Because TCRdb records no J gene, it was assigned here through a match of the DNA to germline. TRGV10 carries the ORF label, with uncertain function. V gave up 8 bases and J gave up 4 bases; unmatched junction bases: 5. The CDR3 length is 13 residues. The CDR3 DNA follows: TGTGCTGCGTGGGTCCTCACTGGTTGGTTCAAGATATTT. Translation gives CAAWVLTGWFKIF.

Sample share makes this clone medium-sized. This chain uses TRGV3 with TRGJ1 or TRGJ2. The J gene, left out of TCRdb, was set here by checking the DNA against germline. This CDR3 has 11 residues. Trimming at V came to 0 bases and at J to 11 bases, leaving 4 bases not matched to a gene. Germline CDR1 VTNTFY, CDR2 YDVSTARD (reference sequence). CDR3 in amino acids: CATWDRLEKLF. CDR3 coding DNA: TGTGCCACCTGGGACAGGCTTGAGAAACTCTTT.

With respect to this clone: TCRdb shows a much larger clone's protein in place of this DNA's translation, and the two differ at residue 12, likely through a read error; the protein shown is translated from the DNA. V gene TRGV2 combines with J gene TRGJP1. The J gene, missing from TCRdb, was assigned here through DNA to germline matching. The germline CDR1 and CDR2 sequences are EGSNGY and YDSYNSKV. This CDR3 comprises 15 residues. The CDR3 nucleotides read TGTGCCACCTGGGATGGTTCAACCACTGGTTGGGTCAAGATATTT. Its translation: CATWDGSTTGWVKIF.

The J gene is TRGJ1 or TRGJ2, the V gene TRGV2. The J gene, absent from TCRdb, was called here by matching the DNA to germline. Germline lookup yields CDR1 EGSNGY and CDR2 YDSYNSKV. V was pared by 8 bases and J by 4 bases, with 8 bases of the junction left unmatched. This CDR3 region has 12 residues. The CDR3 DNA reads TGTGCCACCTACAAGGGGTATTATAAGAAACTCTTT. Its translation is CATYKGYYKKLF.

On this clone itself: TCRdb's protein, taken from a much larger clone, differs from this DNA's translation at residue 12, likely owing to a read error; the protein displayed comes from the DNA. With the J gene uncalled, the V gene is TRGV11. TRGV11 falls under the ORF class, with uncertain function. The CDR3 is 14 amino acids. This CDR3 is CACWIPREYYKNLF. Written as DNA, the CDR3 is TGTGCCTGCTGGATTCCCCGTGAGTATTATAAGAACCTCTTT.